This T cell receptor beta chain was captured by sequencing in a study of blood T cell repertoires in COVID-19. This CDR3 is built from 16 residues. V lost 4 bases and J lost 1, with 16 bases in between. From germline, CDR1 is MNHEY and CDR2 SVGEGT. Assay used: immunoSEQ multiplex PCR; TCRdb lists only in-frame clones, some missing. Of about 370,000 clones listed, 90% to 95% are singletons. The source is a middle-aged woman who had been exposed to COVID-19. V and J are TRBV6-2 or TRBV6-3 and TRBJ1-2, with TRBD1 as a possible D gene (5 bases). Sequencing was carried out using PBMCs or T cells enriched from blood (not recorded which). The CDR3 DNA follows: TGTGCCAGCAGTTCGCAACGGACACTTTTTAACTATGGCTACACCTTC. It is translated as CASSSQRTLFNYGYTF.